These 30 T cell receptor beta chains share one sample of origin, sequenced in a study of cytomegalovirus exposure and HLA in healthy donors. 13 Jbeta primers and 60 Vbeta primers were used for the PCR. Sequencing used immunoSEQ multiplex PCR; TCRdb keeps in-frame clones, though not all of them. The sample includes 170,000 or so clones, roughly 87% of them seen just once. Sequencing used PBMCs. Source of these receptors: a man in his forties or fifties in good health and CMV-seronegative.

V and J are TRBV7-8 and TRBJ2-7; TRBD2 matches at 8 bases. The germline V gene encodes CDR1 SGHVS and CDR2 FQNEAQ. The V segment lost 3 bases and the J segment 6 bases; nucleotides outside the gene matches: 7. The CDR3 has 14 amino acids. The CDR3 DNA reads as TGTGCCAGCAGCTTCGGCCGGGGGGGAGTCGAGCAGTACTTC. This encodes CASSFGRGGVEQYF.

Written as DNA, the CDR3 is TGTGCCTGGAGTGCGACAGGGGTAACTAATGAAAAACTGTTTTTT. This gives the protein CAWSATGVTNEKLFF. This chain connects TRBV30 to TRBJ1-4; 8 nucleotides align to TRBD1. Germline CDR1 and CDR2: GTSNPN and SVGIG (reference sequence). Losses at the gene ends were 1 base for V and 1 base for J; bases not matched to a gene: 2. The CDR3 covers 15 residues.

This rearrangement joins TRBV7-2 to TRBJ2-1; weak D call: TRBD2 (5 bases). CDR1 and CDR2 from the germline V gene are SGHTA and FQGNSA. V lost 3 bases and J 2 bases, leaving 17 bases between the germline ends. This CDR3 region has 17 residues. The CDR3 reads CASSLTDSPVAYNEQFF. The CDR3 DNA reads TGTGCCAGCAGCTTGACGGACTCACCCGTTGCCTACAATGAGCAGTTCTTC. Supplemented by reference TRBV7-2 and TRBJ2-1, the full variable domain reads GAGVSQSPSNKVTEKGKDVELRCDPISGHTALYWYRQSLGQGLEFLIYFQGNSAPDKSGLPSDRFSAERTGGSVSTLTIQRTQQEDSAVYLCASSLTDSPVAYNEQFFGPGTRLTVL.

This clone was picked up a small number of times. The rearrangement joins TRBV2 to TRBJ2-3, with 8 nucleotides matching TRBD2. CDR3 length: 15 residues. The V gene end was trimmed by 6 bases and the J gene end by 4 bases; junction bases not matched to a gene: 9. Germline CDR1 and CDR2: SNHLY and FYNNEI. The CDR3 DNA reads as TGTGCCAGCAGCCCCGGGGGGGGGAAGGCAGATACGCAGTATTTT. Translated: CASSPGGGKADTQYF.

The rearrangement joins TRBV7-2 to TRBJ1-4; TRBD1 matches at 11 bases. This CDR3 has 18 amino acids. From germline, CDR1 is SGHTA and CDR2 FQGNSA. The trim removed 0 bases at V and 8 bases at J, leaving 11 bases unmatched. For the CDR3, the DNA is TGTGCCAGCAGCTTAGCGCTGGGGACAGGGGGGCTGGGGGAAAAACTGTTTTTT. Its protein product is CASSLALGTGGLGEKLFF.

The rearrangement joins TRBV6-1 to TRBJ1-2; TRBD1 might be the D (5 bases). The V and J ends lost 5 bases and 7 bases respectively, with 17 bases between them. The CDR3 sequence is 14 residues long. Germline V gene lookup returns CDR1 MNHNS and CDR2 SASEGT. The CDR3, as DNA: TGTGCCAGCAGTTCCTCCGGGGGAAATGGTGGCTACACCTTC. Translation gives CASSSSGGNGGYTF.

CDR3 protein: CASRFTAGANVLTF. Here the CDR3 DNA reads TGTGCCAGCAGATTCACAGCTGGGGCCAACGTCCTGACTTTC. This chain links TRBV6-5 with TRBJ2-6; D is ambiguous. The V end lost 6 bases, the J end lost 2 bases, and 8 bases lay between the germline ends. The CDR3 totals 14 residues. The germline gives CDR1 MNHEY, CDR2 SVGAGI.

The genes are TRBV4-1 and TRBJ1-2, with 7 bases aligning to TRBD1. Germline assignment: CDR1 MGHRA and CDR2 YSYEKL. With V trimmed by 0 bases and J by 6 bases, 13 bases remained unmatched. This CDR3 spans 17 amino acids. The CDR3 region is CASSQDGRGRGLDGYTF. The CDR3 nucleotides read TGCGCCAGCAGCCAAGATGGGCGCGGCAGGGGGTTGGATGGCTACACCTTC.

V and J are TRBV14 and TRBJ2-1; 8 bases line up with TRBD1. The CDR3 has 16 amino acids. V gave up 5 bases and J gave up 8 bases; unmatched junction bases: 14. The germline V gene encodes CDR1 SGHDN and CDR2 FVKESK. CDR3 nucleotide sequence: TGTGCCAGCAGCGATCAGGGGGCGCCCGGTATCGATGAGCAGTTCTTC. This gives the protein CASSDQGAPGIDEQFF.

The CDR3 DNA sequence: TGTGCCAGCAGCGTAGGAGGGTCCCCGAACACTGAAGCTTTCTTT. Its translation: CASSVGGSPNTEAFF. The rearrangement links TRBV9 to TRBJ1-1; D uncertain. Germline V gene sequence: CDR1 SGDLS, CDR2 YYNGEE. CDR3 size: 15 residues. Trimming shortened V by 0 bases and J by 1 base, and 10 bases separated the two germline ends.

Only a few counts were recorded for this clone. V and J are TRBV7-3 and TRBJ1-4, with unresolved D. The CDR3 runs 14 residues. CDR1 SGHTA and CDR2 FQGTGA come from the germline V gene. V was shortened by 9 bases and J by 8 bases, with 19 bases between the two germline ends. The CDR3 protein is CARQIIGVGEKLFF. As DNA, the CDR3 is TGTGCCAGACAAATTATCGGGGTTGGAGAAAAACTGTTTTTT.

The chain has TRBV6-5 and TRBJ2-1; TRBD2 agrees at 11 bases. The germline V gene has CDR1 MNHEY and CDR2 SVGAGI. The CDR3 is 15 residues long. After removal of 6 bases from V and 8 bases from J, the junction contained 9 bases not matched to a gene. The CDR3 DNA reads TGTGCCAGCAGACTCAGTAGCGGGGGGGCATATGAGCAGTTCTTC. Translation gives CASRLSSGGAYEQFF.

Only a few counts were recorded for this clone. V is TRBV2 and J is TRBJ2-2, with 8 bases fitting TRBD1. The V segment lost 7 bases and the J segment 3 bases; nucleotides outside the gene matches: 7. The CDR3 loop spans 15 amino acids. CDR1 and CDR2 (germline): SNHLY, FYNNEI. Written as DNA, the CDR3 is TGTGCCAGCACCAGAGGACAGGGAGACACCGGGGAGCTGTTTTTT. It codes for CASTRGQGDTGELFF.

CDR3 nucleotide sequence: TGTGCCAGCACCTCGGGTCATTCGTCGGCTAGCGGGGGTTATAATGAGCAGTTCTTC. This gives the protein CASTSGHSSASGGYNEQFF. This chain links TRBV2 with TRBJ2-1, with 10 bases that match TRBD2. Germline V gives CDR1 SNHLY, CDR2 FYNNEI. The ends lost 7 bases at V and 7 bases at J; junction bases unmatched: 22. The CDR3 totals 19 residues.

The chain links TRBV5-1 to TRBJ1-4, with a tentative D call TRBD1 (5 bases). CDR3 length: 16 residues. Trimming cost V 4 bases and J 2 bases, with 15 bases left between them. CDR1 is SGHRS and CDR2 is YFSETQ in the germline V gene. CDR3 nucleotide sequence: TGCGCCAGCAGCACCCGTGGGGAGGGGACTAATGAAAAACTGTTTTTT. It encodes CASSTRGEGTNEKLFF.

The V call is TRBV28, the J call TRBJ1-2; D is perhaps TRBD1 (5 bases). V was clipped by 6 bases and J by 6 bases, with 11 bases between them. This CDR3 spans 12 amino acids. Germline loops: CDR1 MDHEN, CDR2 SYDVKM. The CDR3 spells CASSKYRNGYTF. DNA for the CDR3: TGTGCCAGCAGCAAATACAGGAATGGCTACACCTTC.

The chain is built from TRBV7-2 and TRBJ1-5; D is perhaps TRBD1 (5 bases). The V and J ends lost 5 bases and 0 bases respectively, with 11 bases between them. Germline V gives CDR1 SGHTA, CDR2 FQGNSA. The length of the CDR3 is 15 residues. The CDR3 sequence: CASSPTVLSNQPQHF. CDR3 coding DNA: TGTGCCAGCAGCCCGACAGTCCTTAGCAATCAGCCCCAGCATTTT.

The chain uses TRBV7-2 and TRBJ1-5; 9 bases agree with TRBD1. V lost 1 base to trimming and J lost 2 bases; unmatched junction nucleotides: 6. Germline loops: CDR1 SGHTA, CDR2 FQGNSA. The CDR3 has 17 amino acids. DNA of the CDR3: TGTGCCAGCAGCTTAGGGGGGACAGGGACTCGCAATCAGCCCCAGCATTTT. It specifies CASSLGGTGTRNQPQHF. The full variable domain, in which reference TRBV7-2 and TRBJ1-5 provide the parts outside the CDR3, is GAGVSQSPSNKVTEKGKDVELRCDPISGHTALYWYRQSLGQGLEFLIYFQGNSAPDKSGLPSDRFSAERTGGSVSTLTIQRTQQEDSAVYLCASSLGGTGTRNQPQHFGDGTRLSIL.

The chain carries TRBV18 and TRBJ2-1; D gene uncertain. Trimming left V 1 base short and J 5 bases short, with 9 bases between. This CDR3 contains 14 residues. Germline V gene sequence: CDR1 KGHSH, CDR2 LQKENI. The CDR3 nucleotides are TGTGCCAGCTCACCACTCGGTGGAGACAATGAGCAGTTCTTC. Its translation is CASSPLGGDNEQFF.

This chain uses TRBV19 with TRBJ1-1; the D gene is possibly TRBD1 (6 bases). Germline loops: CDR1 LNHDA, CDR2 SQIVND (reference sequence). The CDR3 runs to 16 residues. Trimming shortened V by 6 bases and J by 0 bases, and 17 bases separated the two germline ends. The DNA for the CDR3 is TGTGCCAGTAGCACAGGGCTGGGGGCGATGAACACTGAAGCTTTCTTT. Protein sequence: CASSTGLGAMNTEAFF.

In this sample, this clone turned up once. V gene TRBV5-1 combines with J gene TRBJ1-2, with D unclear. Trimming pared 2 bases from V and 3 bases from J, leaving 11 bases between. Germline V gene data show CDR1 as SGHRS and CDR2 as YFSETQ. This CDR3 contains 14 residues. CDR3 region: CASSFSEDHYGYTF. The CDR3 DNA sequence: TGCGCCAGCAGCTTCTCGGAGGACCACTATGGCTACACCTTC.

This chain joins TRBV7-9 and TRBJ1-2; D is unresolved. CDR1 SEHNR and CDR2 FQNEAQ come from the germline V gene (reference sequence). The germline V and J ends were trimmed by 5 bases and 3 bases, with 10 bases remaining between them. The CDR3 totals 13 residues. CDR3 sequence (DNA): TGTGCCAGCAGCCCGCGAGTTGACTATGGCTACACCTTC. Residues: CASSPRVDYGYTF.

On this clone: A read error may produce the germline difference seen at one junction end. The chain recombines TRBV7-9 with TRBJ2-7; TRBD1 is a possible D gene (5 bases). CDR3 length equals 14 residues. From germline, CDR1 is SEHNR and CDR2 FQNEAQ (reference sequence). The chain's CDR3 is CSSSSDSLSYEQYF. CDR3 DNA sequence: TGTTCCAGCAGTTCCGACAGTCTCTCCTACGAGCAGTACTTC.

This clone was observed a single time. The chain couples TRBV9 to TRBJ2-2; 9 nucleotides agree with TRBD2. CDR1 SGDLS and CDR2 YYNGEE come from the germline V gene. After removal of 1 base from V and 5 bases from J, the junction contained 6 bases not matched to a gene. This CDR3 has 16 amino acids. The CDR3 loop is CASSVSGLARTGELFF. The CDR3 bases are TGTGCCAGCAGCGTATCCGGACTAGCGAGGACCGGGGAGCTGTTTTTT.

The chain recombines TRBV11-2 with TRBJ1-4, with D maybe TRBD1 (6 bases). The CDR3 is 12 residues long. Germline assignment: CDR1 SGHAT and CDR2 FQNNGV. Trimming took off 4 bases at V and 8 bases at J, with 8 bases between the two ends. This CDR3 reads CASSSQGEKLFF. CDR3 in DNA: TGTGCCAGCAGCTCTCAGGGGGAAAAACTGTTTTTT.

V gene TRBV5-1 combines with J gene TRBJ2-5; D not resolved. The germline V gene encodes CDR1 SGHRS and CDR2 YFSETQ. Trimming pared 3 bases from V and 1 base from J, leaving 10 bases between. The CDR3 length is 14 residues. The CDR3 nucleotides read TGCGCCAGCAGCTCGCTAACCCTCCAAGAGACCCAGTACTTC. Its protein is CASSSLTLQETQYF.

In this sample, this clone turned up once. The chain joins TRBV18 to TRBJ2-7; 10 bases are shared with TRBD2. The CDR3 consists of 16 residues. V gave up 3 bases and J gave up 5 bases; unmatched junction bases: 10. Germline CDR1 KGHSH, CDR2 LQKENI. CDR3 residues: CASSPQGLAKVHEQYF. Here the CDR3 DNA reads TGTGCCAGCTCACCTCAGGGACTAGCGAAGGTCCACGAGCAGTACTTC.

The rearrangement links TRBV7-2 to TRBJ1-4; 8 bases are shared with TRBD1. Germline CDR1 reads SGHTA; CDR2 reads FQGNSA. V lost 10 bases and J lost 6; bases outside the gene matches: 7. The CDR3 has 13 residues. CDR3 protein: CATTTGADEKLFF. CDR3 nucleotide sequence: TGTGCCACTACGACAGGGGCGGATGAAAAACTGTTTTTT.

This clone appeared a single time. The rearrangement joins TRBV2 to TRBJ2-1, with unresolved D. V was cut by 7 bases and J by 5 bases, with 15 bases left in between. Germline CDR1 SNHLY, CDR2 FYNNEI. CDR3 size: 14 residues. CDR3 region: CASKLGRTNNEQFF. The DNA for the CDR3 is TGTGCCAGCAAACTGGGCAGAACAAACAATGAGCAGTTCTTC.

CDR3 loop: CASSPRASDLFGNEQFF. CDR3 bases: TGTGCCAGCAGCCCTCGAGCTAGCGACCTATTTGGGAATGAGCAGTTCTTC. The chain joins TRBV7-3 to TRBJ2-1; possible D gene TRBD2, 6 bases. Germline V gene data show CDR1 as SGHTA and CDR2 as FQGTGA. The germline V and J ends were trimmed by 5 bases and 7 bases, with 24 bases remaining between them. The CDR3 has 17 residues.